Sequencing of this T cell receptor (beta chain) was carried out in a study of CD8 T cells in ankylosing spondylitis (dated by TCRdb to the late 2010s). The study in broad terms: To find TCR variants linked to disease, the study profiled T cell receptor beta repertoires in ankylosing spondylitis patients and healthy donors. In total, the full study cohort was made up of 95 to 110 healthy donors and 20 to 25 ankylosing spondylitis patients. Samples of peripheral blood were taken, and for ankylosing spondylitis patients, synovial fluid was collected as well.

General findings and caveats noted by the study authors: Some motif variants had previously been reported in the synovial fluid and blood of reactive arthritis patients, which suggests shared mechanisms of disease initiation. A TCR beta motif made up of 7 to 9 highly homologous amino acid variants appeared to be characteristic of blood from ankylosing spondylitis patients. The disease-linked clones had a CD8+ phenotype and were found at relatively low frequencies in peripheral blood. The disease-linked clones were reported as significantly enriched in matched synovial fluid samples from ankylosing spondylitis patients.

There are many counts of this clonotype. The antigen it recognizes is unknown. The sample holds no much larger clone one base away, and base qualities are not on file. The reads were generated on an Illumina HiSeq 2500. Quantitative 5'-RACE with molecular barcodes was used to prepare TCR beta libraries. As for how the authors treated the data: A new computational method based on a probabilistic model of VDJ rearrangement was used to identify disease-linked TCR variants. Using fastp trimming at Q25 and MiXCR clonotype assembly, TCRdb reanalyzed the public sequencing data and kept in-frame beta chains. Rows are combined by CDR3 protein, so each entry shows the most common genes and DNA. TCRdb, rather than the study authors, made the V and J calls. The sample records 150,000 to 200,000 distinct CDR3 sequences, over 10% of which are singletons. The top ten clones comprise 8% to 13% of the sample. Looking up the germline V gene yields CDR1 MGHRA and CDR2 YSYEKL. From V the trimming removes 2 bases and from J it removes 7 bases, while the gene matches leave 8 bases of the junction unaccounted for. The CDR3, from cysteine to phenylalanine, totals 14 residues. Only the CDR3 part of the read is kept: 42 bases, read in frame from the first base.

The rearranged chain carries TRBV4-1 and TRBJ2-7, and 7 bases in between align with TRBD1. The sequenced sample consisted of blood, either unsorted or a sorted T cell fraction (not recorded which). The sequence came from a female donor with ankylosing spondylitis or in good health (not recorded which). Here the CDR3 is given as CASSQRDRGQEQYF. Read as DNA, the sequence is TGCGCCAGCAGCCAAAGGGACAGAGGACAGGAGCAGTACTTC.